Below, one TCR beta chain is given with its context. Its antigen is unidentified. At one end, the junction sequence differs from germline, possibly due to a read error. The sample comes from a study of tumor-infiltrating lymphocytes in primary liver carcinoma. Study-wide context: There were roughly 3.5 to 8 million productive TCRbeta reads per sample, a yield similar across tissue types.

Germline V CDR1 and CDR2: LGHNA, YSLEER. CDR3 length: 17 amino acids. Between about 17 and 34 mg of unsorted bulk tissue served as the source from which RNA and DNA were co-extracted. Whichever tumor sample was examined, it had over 75% viable tumor cells. The researchers produced TCR beta cDNA from approximately 0.45 ug total RNA with a constant-region primer. Generation of the TCR beta libraries relied on three nested multiplex PCR rounds using slightly modified ARM-PCR. For roughly 11 cycles apiece, the opening two PCR rounds ran with TRBV1-TRBV30 forward primers and a C-beta reverse primer. TCRdb processed the multiplex PCR reads anew with MiXCR; each CDR3 protein has one entry. This sample carries approximately 190,000 distinct CDR3 sequences, about 82% of them seen once, and the ten largest clones take less than 20%. Whole-study results and caveats: It was observed that only about 8-25% of the top clones appeared in every one of the five tumor regions. Between tumor regions, pairs overlapped more than tumor-adjacent and tumor-blood pairs did.

The TCR was taken from a man aged 40-55 years with primary liver carcinoma and hepatitis B virus infection. The genes are TRBV4-3 and TRBJ2-1, with D perhaps being TRBD1 or TRBD2 (5 bases each). Source material: tumor tissue from primary liver carcinoma. The CDR3 DNA follows: TGCGCCAGCCGCCAAGATTTGGACCAGGGACCTATCAATGAGCAGTCCTTC. This encodes CASRQDLDQGPINEQSF.